These 23 T cell receptor beta chains were sequenced from one sample in a study of cytomegalovirus exposure and HLA in healthy donors (dated 2017 in TCRdb). Library prep was done by the immunoSEQ multiplex PCR assay. For the multiplex PCR, a mixture combining 60 forward primers for TCR Vbeta segments and 13 reverse primers for TCR Jbeta segments was used. TCRdb took this table from immuneACCESS and kept in-frame rearrangements with V and J called. Such tables lack part of the clones; where checked against another copy, unresolved V genes explain under half of the gap, and the rest is unexplained. Counted in this sample were roughly 150,000 clones; about 74% of them appeared once. 3.1% of the sample lies in the top ten. The sample taken for sequencing was PBMCs. The source is a male donor in good health and CMV-seronegative.

This clone was counted a few times. The V and J genes are TRBV7-9 and TRBJ2-2, with a tentative D call TRBD2 (6 bases). The CDR3 extends over 12 amino acids. Germline lookup yields CDR1 SEHNR and CDR2 FQNEAQ (reference sequence). V lost 8 bases and J lost 7, with 11 bases in between. CDR3 sequence (DNA): TGTGCCAGCGCGGGACGCGGCGGGGAGCTGTTTTTT. It yields the protein CASAGRGGELFF.

This clone turned up a few times. This chain connects TRBV7-9 to TRBJ1-1, with 9 positions matching TRBD1. V trimming: 6 bases; J trimming: 5 bases; junction bases outside the gene matches: 7. In germline, CDR1 is SEHNR, CDR2 FQNEAQ (reference sequence). This CDR3 has 14 amino acids. CDR3 DNA sequence: TGTGCCAGCAGGAGGGGACAGGGAAGGACTGAAGCTTTCTTT. Translating it yields CASRRGQGRTEAFF.

The chain links TRBV5-1 to TRBJ2-3; TRBD2 matches 7 bases. CDR1 SGHRS and CDR2 YFSETQ come from the germline V gene. V gave up 1 base and J gave up 0 bases; unmatched junction bases: 5. The CDR3 consists of 16 residues. CDR3 region: CASSLRSGTSTDTQYF. The CDR3 DNA reads TGCGCCAGCAGCTTGAGAAGCGGGACTAGCACAGATACGCAGTATTTT.

This clone was recorded a few times. The chain recombines TRBV5-6 with TRBJ2-7, with a weak D call TRBD2 (5 bases). This CDR3 has 15 residues. Trimming took 1 base from V and 3 from J, leaving 14 bases between them. CDR1 and CDR2 from the germline V gene are SGHDT and YYEEEE. Written as DNA, the CDR3 is TGTGCCAGCAGCTTGTCCCGGGGTATGTTCTACGAGCAGTACTTC. It specifies CASSLSRGMFYEQYF. Supplemented by reference TRBV5-6 and TRBJ2-7, the full variable domain reads DAGVTQSPTHLIKTRGQQVTLRCSPKSGHDTVSWYQQALGQGPQFIFQYYEEEERQRGNFPDRFSGHQFPNYSSELNVNALLLGDSALYLCASSLSRGMFYEQYFGPGTRLTVT.

The chain joins TRBV5-6 to TRBJ1-6; no reliable D call. The CDR3 spans 14 residues. V was shortened by 4 bases and J by 8 bases, with 13 bases between the two germline ends. Germline V gives CDR1 SGHDT, CDR2 YYEEEE. The CDR3 DNA reads as TGTGCCAGCAGCCTACGGTCCGCGGATTCACCCCTCCACTTT. Its protein product is CASSLRSADSPLHF.

The genes are TRBV7-9 and TRBJ2-7; D may be TRBD1 (6 bases). V lost 3 bases to trimming and J lost 7 bases, with 13 bases between them. The germline CDR1 and CDR2 sequences are SEHNR and FQNEAQ (reference sequence). The CDR3 consists of 13 residues. The CDR3 nucleotides read TGTGCCAGCAGCTTTTCAGGGGTGGGGGAGCAGTACTTC. Encoded protein: CASSFSGVGEQYF.

This clone was seen a single time. The chain links TRBV6-6 to TRBJ2-7; TRBD1 aligns across 9 bases. The trim removed 5 bases at V and 9 bases at J, leaving 8 bases unmatched. The CDR3 extends over 13 amino acids. CDR1 is MNHNY and CDR2 is SVGAGI in the germline V gene (reference sequence). For the CDR3, the DNA is TGTGCCAGCAGTGGGGGACAGGGAATCAGGCAGTACTTC. It specifies CASSGGQGIRQYF.

V usage is TRBV5-4 and J usage is TRBJ2-5, with a weak D call TRBD1 (7 bases). Trimming took 3 bases from V and 6 from J, leaving 18 bases between them. The CDR3 extends over 15 amino acids. The V gene's germline CDR1 is SGHNT and CDR2 YYREEE (reference sequence). The CDR3 protein is CASSSRDSREQTQYF. The CDR3 DNA follows: TGTGCCAGCAGCTCCCGGGACAGCCGGGAGCAGACCCAGTACTTC.

The genes are TRBV6-4 and TRBJ1-1; no clear D. Germline V lookup: CDR1 MRHNA, CDR2 SNTAGT. The CDR3 covers 12 residues. The V gene lost 3 bases and the J gene lost 0 bases, with 2 bases spanning the gap. CDR3 loop: CASSDMNTEAFF. The CDR3 nucleotides read TGTGCCAGCAGTGATATGAACACTGAAGCTTTCTTT.

This chain uses TRBV5-1 with TRBJ2-3; a weak D match, TRBD2 (6 bases). Germline values: CDR1 SGHRS, CDR2 YFSETQ. The CDR3 spans 14 residues. Trimming stripped 5 bases from V and 0 bases from J, with 10 bases between. The chain's CDR3 is CASRRDSSTDTQYF. CDR3 in DNA: TGCGCCAGCAGGCGGGACTCGAGCACAGATACGCAGTATTTT.

J is TRBJ1-4 and V is TRBV7-2, with D hard to call. The germline V gene encodes CDR1 SGHTA and CDR2 FQGNSA. V was cut by 4 bases and J by 0 bases, with 6 bases left in between. The CDR3 runs 14 residues. The CDR3 region has the DNA TGTGCCAGCAGCTCCGGGACAACTAATGAAAAACTGTTTTTT. It yields the protein CASSSGTTNEKLFF.

The CDR3: CATSRELAVSSYNEQFF. The CDR3 DNA is TGTGCCACCAGCAGAGAACTAGCGGTGAGCTCCTACAATGAGCAGTTCTTC. The rearrangement joins TRBV15 to TRBJ2-1; 8 bases map to TRBD2. CDR1 is LNHNV and CDR2 is YYDKDF in the germline V gene (reference sequence). The junction had 4 bases not matched to a gene; V was cut back by 0 bases and J by 0 bases. The CDR3 is 17 amino acids.

The chain joins TRBV5-1 to TRBJ2-5; TRBD2 matches at 9 bases. Per the germline V gene, CDR1 is SGHRS and CDR2 is YFSETQ. Trimming at V came to 1 base and at J to 2 bases, leaving 3 bases not matched to a gene. The CDR3 is 15 amino acids. CDR3 in DNA: TGCGCCAGCAGCTTGTCCCTAGCGGGGCAAGAGACCCAGTACTTC. Amino acids: CASSLSLAGQETQYF.

The CDR3 sequence is CASSQKGAFSEKLFF. The CDR3 region has the DNA TGTGCCAGCAGTCAGAAGGGGGCGTTCAGCGAAAAACTGTTTTTT. The chain employs TRBV27 and TRBJ1-4; TRBD1 matches 7 bases. Germline CDR1 and CDR2: MNHEY and SMNVEV (reference sequence). The CDR3 runs to 15 residues. Trimming took 5 bases from V and 8 from J; bases not matched to a gene: 11.

The chain links TRBV6-6 to TRBJ2-3; TRBD2 agrees at 10 bases. CDR3 length equals 16 residues. V trimming: 6 bases; J trimming: 6 bases; junction bases outside the gene matches: 12. Per the germline V gene, CDR1 is MNHNY and CDR2 is SVGAGI (reference sequence). Here the CDR3 reads CASRLLAGVGVDTQYF. The CDR3 DNA reads as TGTGCCAGCAGACTCCTAGCGGGGGTGGGGGTGGATACGCAGTATTTT.

V usage is TRBV29-1 and J usage is TRBJ2-4, with TRBD2 as a possible D gene (6 bases). Germline CDR1 and CDR2: SQVTM and ANQGSEA. V dropped 7 bases and J dropped 9 bases, with 19 bases sitting between them. The CDR3 has 13 residues. The DNA for the CDR3 is TGCAGCGCTGGCACGCGGGGAGAACGCATTCAGTACTTC. It translates to CSAGTRGERIQYF.

V is TRBV7-2 and J is TRBJ1-2; 7 positions agree with TRBD1. In germline, CDR1 is SGHTA, CDR2 FQGNSA. The ends lost 3 bases at V and 8 bases at J; junction bases unmatched: 0. This CDR3 comprises 11 residues. CDR3 sequence: CASSFRGGYTF. The CDR3 DNA reads TGTGCCAGCAGCTTCAGGGGGGGCTACACCTTC.

This chain links TRBV28 with TRBJ1-4, with D maybe TRBD1 (5 bases). Germline lookup yields CDR1 MDHEN and CDR2 SYDVKM. The V gene lost 2 bases and the J gene lost 11 bases, with 15 bases spanning the gap. There are 14 residues in the CDR3. The CDR3 region is CASSLGAGKEKLFF. The CDR3 nucleotides read TGTGCCAGCAGTTTAGGTGCAGGGAAAGAGAAACTGTTTTTT.

V usage is TRBV9 and J usage is TRBJ2-3; a weak D match, TRBD2 (7 bases). The CDR3 spans 14 residues. The V and J ends lost 3 bases and 3 bases respectively, with 11 bases between them. The germline V gene has CDR1 SGDLS and CDR2 YYNGEE. The CDR3, as DNA: TGTGCCAGCAGCGAGGGGGGGGCGACAGATACGCAGTATTTT. Amino acid sequence: CASSEGGATDTQYF.

This clone is a singleton in its sample. This rearrangement joins TRBV5-1 to TRBJ2-1; D may be TRBD1 (6 bases). Trimming cost V 3 bases and J 6 bases, with 7 bases left between them. The CDR3 is 12 amino acids. Germline CDR1 and CDR2: SGHRS and YFSETQ. Here the CDR3 DNA reads TGCGCCAGCAGCTCAGGGGTCAATGAGCAGTTCTTC. Its protein is CASSSGVNEQFF.

This chain links TRBV9 with TRBJ1-1; a possible D gene is TRBD1 (6 bases). The CDR3 extends over 14 amino acids. The V gene's germline CDR1 is SGDLS and CDR2 YYNGEE. With 0 bases removed from V and 7 bases from J, the gap between germline ends came to 13 bases. In DNA, the CDR3 is TGTGCCAGCAGCGTAGGAGGACAGCGCTTTGAAGCTTTCTTT. Encoded protein: CASSVGGQRFEAFF.

The CDR3 coding sequence is TGTGCCAGCAGCTTAGCGGGACAGCCCTACGAGCAGTACTTC. Translating gives CASSLAGQPYEQYF. The chain carries TRBV7-2 and TRBJ2-7, with TRBD1 identical over 7 bases. Unmatched junction bases numbered 1, after V lost 0 bases and J lost 2 bases. The CDR3 runs to 14 residues. Germline loops: CDR1 SGHTA, CDR2 FQGNSA.

J is TRBJ1-2 and V is TRBV5-1, with D possibly being TRBD1 (6 bases). Trimming pared 2 bases from V and 2 bases from J, leaving 13 bases between. Germline V CDR1 and CDR2: SGHRS, YFSETQ. The CDR3 has 15 residues. Written as DNA, the CDR3 is TGCGCCAGCAGCTTCCGACCCAGGGGAAACTATGGCTACACCTTC. Its protein is CASSFRPRGNYGYTF.